The present entry profiles one T cell receptor beta chain with its context. The data originate from a study of shared T cell receptors in the human thymus. Germline CDR1 reads SGHTA; CDR2 reads FQGNSA. CDR3 size: 16 residues. V lost 3 bases, J lost 2 bases, and 6 bases stayed unmatched. Clones were sequenced by immunoSEQ multiplex PCR, and TCRdb holds only the in-frame ones, with some missing. The sample lists over 450,000 clones, about 84% occurring once. In addition, the sample was reused for a study of human thymus T cells. This second report adds: Immunologically healthy infants in Finland undergoing congenital heart defect surgery were the donors. In corrective heart surgery, resections were taken, and these provided the thymus tissue. Related reports documented highly overlapping thymic repertoires among unrelated individuals.

The clonotype originates from a boy younger than two with a congenital heart defect. The chain couples TRBV7-2 to TRBJ2-1; TRBD1 aligns across 8 bases. Sequenced sample: thymocytes. CDR3 residues: CASSFLPDRAYNEQFF. The CDR3 DNA is TGTGCCAGCAGCTTTTTACCGGACAGGGCCTACAATGAGCAGTTCTTC.